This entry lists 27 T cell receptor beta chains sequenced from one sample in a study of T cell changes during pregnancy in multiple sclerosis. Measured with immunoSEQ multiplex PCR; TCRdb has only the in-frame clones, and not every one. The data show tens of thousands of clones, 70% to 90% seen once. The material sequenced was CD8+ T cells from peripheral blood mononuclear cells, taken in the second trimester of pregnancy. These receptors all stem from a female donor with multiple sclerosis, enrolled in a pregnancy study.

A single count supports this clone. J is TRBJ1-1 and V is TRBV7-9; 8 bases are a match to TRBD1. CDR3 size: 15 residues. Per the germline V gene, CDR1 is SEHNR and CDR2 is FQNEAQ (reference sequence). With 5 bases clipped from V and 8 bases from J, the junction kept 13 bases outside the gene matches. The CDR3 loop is CASSDAGGQGKEAFF. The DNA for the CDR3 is TGTGCCAGCAGCGACGCGGGCGGACAGGGAAAGGAAGCTTTCTTT.

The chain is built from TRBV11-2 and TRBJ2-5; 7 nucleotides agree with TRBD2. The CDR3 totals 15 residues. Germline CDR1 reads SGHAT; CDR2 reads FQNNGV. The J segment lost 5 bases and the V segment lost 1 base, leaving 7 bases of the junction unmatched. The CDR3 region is CASSLVGRAVETQYF. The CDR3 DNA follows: TGTGCCAGCAGCTTAGTAGGGAGGGCCGTGGAGACCCAGTACTTC.

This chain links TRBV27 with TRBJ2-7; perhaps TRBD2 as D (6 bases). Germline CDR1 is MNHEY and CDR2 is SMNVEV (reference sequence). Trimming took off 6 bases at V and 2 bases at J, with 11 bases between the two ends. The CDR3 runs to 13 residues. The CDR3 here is CASSRRETYEQYF. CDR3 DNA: TGTGCCAGCAGCCGACGGGAGACCTACGAGCAGTACTTC.

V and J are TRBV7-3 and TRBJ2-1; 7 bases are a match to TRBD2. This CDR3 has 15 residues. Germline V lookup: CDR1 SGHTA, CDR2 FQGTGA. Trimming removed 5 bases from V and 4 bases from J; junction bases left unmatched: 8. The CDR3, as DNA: TGTGCCAGCAGCCCAGGACTAGGACCTTACAATGAGCAGTTCTTC. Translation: CASSPGLGPYNEQFF.

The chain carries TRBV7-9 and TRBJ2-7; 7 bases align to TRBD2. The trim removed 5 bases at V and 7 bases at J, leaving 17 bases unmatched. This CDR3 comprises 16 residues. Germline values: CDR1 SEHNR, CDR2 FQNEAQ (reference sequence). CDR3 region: CASSPSSSGAWVEQYF. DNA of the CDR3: TGTGCCAGCAGCCCTAGTTCAAGCGGGGCTTGGGTGGAGCAGTACTTC. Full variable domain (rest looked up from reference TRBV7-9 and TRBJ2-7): DTGVSQNPRHKITKRGQNVTFRCDPISEHNRLYWYRQTLGQGPEFLTYFQNEAQLEKSRLLSDRFSAERPKGSFSTLEIQRTEQGDSAMYLCASSPSSSGAWVEQYFGPGTRLTVT.

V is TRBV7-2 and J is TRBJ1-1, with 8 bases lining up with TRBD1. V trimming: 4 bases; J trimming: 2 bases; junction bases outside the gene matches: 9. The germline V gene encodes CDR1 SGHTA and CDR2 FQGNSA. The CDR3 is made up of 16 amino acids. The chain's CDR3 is CASSSWTGLLNTEAFF. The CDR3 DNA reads TGTGCCAGCAGCTCCTGGACAGGGCTATTAAACACTGAAGCTTTCTTT.

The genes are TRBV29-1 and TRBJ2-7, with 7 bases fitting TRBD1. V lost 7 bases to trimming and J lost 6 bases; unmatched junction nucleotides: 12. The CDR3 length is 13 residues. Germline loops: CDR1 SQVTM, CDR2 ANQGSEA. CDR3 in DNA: TGCAGCGGAGCCGGGACAGCTTTATCCGAGCAGTACTTC. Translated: CSGAGTALSEQYF.

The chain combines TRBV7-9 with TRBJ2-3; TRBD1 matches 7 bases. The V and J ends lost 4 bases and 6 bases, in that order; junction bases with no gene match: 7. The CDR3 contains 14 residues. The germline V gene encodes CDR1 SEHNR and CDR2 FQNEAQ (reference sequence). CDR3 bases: TGTGCCAGCAGCTCCGACAGGGCTGCTGATACGCAGTATTTT. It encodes CASSSDRAADTQYF.

CDR3 DNA: TGCGCCAGCAGCCTACATGAGGGGGAGTTTTCCTACAATGAGCAGTTCTTC. Translated: CASSLHEGEFSYNEQFF. V is TRBV4-3 and J is TRBJ2-1; possibly TRBD1 for D (6 bases). CDR1 is LGHNA and CDR2 is YSLEER in the germline V gene. The CDR3 runs to 17 residues. V was shortened by 4 bases and J by 1 base, with 17 bases between the two germline ends.

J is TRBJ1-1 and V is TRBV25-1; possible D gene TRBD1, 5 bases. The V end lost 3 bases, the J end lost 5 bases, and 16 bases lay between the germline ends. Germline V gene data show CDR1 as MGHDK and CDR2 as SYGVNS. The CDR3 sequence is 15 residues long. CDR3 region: CASSESPQAGTEAFF. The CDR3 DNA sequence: TGTGCCAGCAGTGAGAGTCCACAGGCGGGGACTGAAGCTTTCTTT. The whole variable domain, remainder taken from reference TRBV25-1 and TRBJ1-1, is EADIYQTPRYLVIGTGKKITLECSQTMGHDKMYWYQQDPGMELHLIHYSYGVNSTEKGDLSSESTVSRIRTEHFPLTLESARPSHTSQYLCASSESPQAGTEAFFGQGTRLTVV.

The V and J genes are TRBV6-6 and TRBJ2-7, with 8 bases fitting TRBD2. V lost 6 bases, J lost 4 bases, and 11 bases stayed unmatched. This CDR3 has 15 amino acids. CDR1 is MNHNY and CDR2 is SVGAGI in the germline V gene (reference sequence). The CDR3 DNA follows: TGTGCCAGCAGGCACCCTAGCGGGCGGGGTTACGAGCAGTACTTC. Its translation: CASRHPSGRGYEQYF.

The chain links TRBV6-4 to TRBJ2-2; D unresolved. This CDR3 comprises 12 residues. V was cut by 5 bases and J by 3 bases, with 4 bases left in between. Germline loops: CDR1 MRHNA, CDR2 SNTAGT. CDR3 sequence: CASSTDTGELFF. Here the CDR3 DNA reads TGTGCCAGCAGTACAGACACCGGGGAGCTGTTTTTT.

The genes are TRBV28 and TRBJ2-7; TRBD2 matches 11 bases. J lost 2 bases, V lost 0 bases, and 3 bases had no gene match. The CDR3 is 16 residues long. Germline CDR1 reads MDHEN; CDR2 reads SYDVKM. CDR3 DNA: TGTGCCAGCAGTTTATGGCTAGCGGGAGGACCCTACGAGCAGTACTTC. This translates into CASSLWLAGGPYEQYF.

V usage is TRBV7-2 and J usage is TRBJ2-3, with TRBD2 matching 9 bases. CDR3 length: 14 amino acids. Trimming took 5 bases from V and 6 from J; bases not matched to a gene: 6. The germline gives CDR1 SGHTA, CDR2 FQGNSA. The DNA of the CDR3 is TGTGCCAGCAGCCCCGCGGGGGGGCCCGATACGCAGTATTTT. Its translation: CASSPAGGPDTQYF.

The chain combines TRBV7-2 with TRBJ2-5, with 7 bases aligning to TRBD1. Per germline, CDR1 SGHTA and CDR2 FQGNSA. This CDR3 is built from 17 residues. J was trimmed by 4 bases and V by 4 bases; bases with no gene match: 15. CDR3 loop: CASSSQGPLDIGETQYF. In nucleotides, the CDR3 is TGTGCCAGCAGCTCACAGGGGCCACTCGATATAGGAGAGACCCAGTACTTC.

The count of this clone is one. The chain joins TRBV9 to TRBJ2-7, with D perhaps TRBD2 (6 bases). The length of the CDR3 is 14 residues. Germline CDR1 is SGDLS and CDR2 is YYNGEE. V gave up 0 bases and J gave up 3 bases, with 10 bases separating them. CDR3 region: CASSVDGSNYEQYF. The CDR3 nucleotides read TGTGCCAGCAGCGTAGACGGGAGTAACTACGAGCAGTACTTC.

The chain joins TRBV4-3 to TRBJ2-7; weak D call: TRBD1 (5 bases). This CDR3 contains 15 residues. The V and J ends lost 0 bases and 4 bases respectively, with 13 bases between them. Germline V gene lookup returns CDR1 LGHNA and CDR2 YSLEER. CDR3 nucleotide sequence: TGCGCCAGCAGCCAAGATTATCCAGGGAATTACGAGCAGTACTTC. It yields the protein CASSQDYPGNYEQYF.

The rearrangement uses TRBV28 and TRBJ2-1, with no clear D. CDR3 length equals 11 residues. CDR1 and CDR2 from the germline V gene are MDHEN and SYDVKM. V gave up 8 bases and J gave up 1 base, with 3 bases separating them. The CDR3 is CASQSYNEQFF. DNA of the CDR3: TGTGCCAGCCAGTCCTACAATGAGCAGTTCTTC.

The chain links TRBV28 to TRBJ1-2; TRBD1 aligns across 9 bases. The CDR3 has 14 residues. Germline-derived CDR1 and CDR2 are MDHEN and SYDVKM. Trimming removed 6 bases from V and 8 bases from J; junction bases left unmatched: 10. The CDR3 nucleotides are TGTGCCAGCAGGAGACCGACAGGGGGTGGAGGCTACACCTTC. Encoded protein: CASRRPTGGGGYTF.

The CDR3 protein is CSVEDGHGGYTF. The CDR3 DNA sequence: TGCAGCGTTGAAGATGGTCACGGTGGCTACACCTTC. This chain uses TRBV29-1 with TRBJ1-2, with D unresolved. From germline, CDR1 is SQVTM and CDR2 ANQGSEA. The CDR3 consists of 12 residues. The V end was cut by 0 bases, the J end by 7 bases, with 9 bases between.

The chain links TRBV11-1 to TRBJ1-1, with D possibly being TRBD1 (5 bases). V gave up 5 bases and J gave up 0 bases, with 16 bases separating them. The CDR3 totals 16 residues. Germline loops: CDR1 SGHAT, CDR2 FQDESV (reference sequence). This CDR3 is CASSAERGYLNTEAFF. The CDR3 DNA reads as TGTGCCAGCAGCGCCGAAAGGGGATATTTGAACACTGAAGCTTTCTTT.

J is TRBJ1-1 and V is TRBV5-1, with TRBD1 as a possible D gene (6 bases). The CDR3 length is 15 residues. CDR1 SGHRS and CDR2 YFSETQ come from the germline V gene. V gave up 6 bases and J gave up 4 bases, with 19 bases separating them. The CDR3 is CASTMTGSSVTEAFF. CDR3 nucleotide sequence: TGCGCCAGCACAATGACAGGCTCGTCGGTCACTGAAGCTTTCTTT.

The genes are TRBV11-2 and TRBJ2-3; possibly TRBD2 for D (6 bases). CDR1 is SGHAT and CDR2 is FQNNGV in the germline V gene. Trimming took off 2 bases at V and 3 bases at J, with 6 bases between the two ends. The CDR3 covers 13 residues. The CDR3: CASSLSGTDTQYF. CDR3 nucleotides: TGTGCCAGCAGCTTAAGCGGGACAGATACGCAGTATTTT.

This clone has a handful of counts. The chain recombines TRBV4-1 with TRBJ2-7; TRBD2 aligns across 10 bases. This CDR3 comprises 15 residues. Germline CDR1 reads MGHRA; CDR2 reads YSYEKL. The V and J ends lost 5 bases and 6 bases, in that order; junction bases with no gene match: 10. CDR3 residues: CASSLRAGGPREQYF. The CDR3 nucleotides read TGCGCCAGCAGCTTACGAGCGGGAGGGCCCCGCGAGCAGTACTTC.

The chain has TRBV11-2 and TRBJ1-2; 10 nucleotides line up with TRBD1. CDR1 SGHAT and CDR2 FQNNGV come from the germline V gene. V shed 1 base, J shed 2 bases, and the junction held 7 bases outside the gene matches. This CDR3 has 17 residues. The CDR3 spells CASSLAGTGAPNYGYTF. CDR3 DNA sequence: TGTGCCAGCAGCTTAGCCGGGACAGGGGCACCGAACTATGGCTACACCTTC.

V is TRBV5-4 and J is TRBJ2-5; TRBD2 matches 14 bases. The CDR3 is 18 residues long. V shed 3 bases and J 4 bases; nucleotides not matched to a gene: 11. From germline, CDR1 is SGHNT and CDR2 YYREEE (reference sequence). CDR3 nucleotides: TGTGCCAGCAGCTCTCCGGGACTAGCGGGAGAGGCGGGAGAGACCCAGTACTTC. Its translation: CASSSPGLAGEAGETQYF.

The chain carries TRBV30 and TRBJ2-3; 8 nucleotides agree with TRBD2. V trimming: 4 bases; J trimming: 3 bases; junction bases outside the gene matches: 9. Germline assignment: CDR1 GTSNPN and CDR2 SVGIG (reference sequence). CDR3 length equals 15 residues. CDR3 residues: CAWNDDSGTTDTQYF. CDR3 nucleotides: TGTGCCTGGAACGATGATAGCGGGACGACAGATACGCAGTATTTT.